The present entry profiles one T cell receptor beta chain with its context. Its antigen remains unknown. These data are taken from a study of T cell repertoires in cytomegalovirus infection. Study-wide points: In two of eight donors, the top clonotype was HLA-C-restricted CMV-specific. Adding up the frequency of public TCR beta families identified people who carried CMV plus the relevant HLA.

With 5 bases removed from V and 0 bases from J, the gap between germline ends came to 14 bases. There are 15 residues in the CDR3. TCRdb re-analysed the reads in MiXCR, keeping a single row per CDR3 protein. This sample has 85,000 to 130,000 distinct CDR3 sequences, with less than 25% found just once. V usage is TRBV12-3 or TRBV12-4 and J usage is TRBJ2-7; no clear D gene. Sequencing was carried out using CD8+ T cells from PBMCs. This clonotype originated in a human donor in good health (CMV status not recorded). Some clones in this sample may be carry-over from other donors' samples. DNA for the CDR3: TGTGCCAGCAGTCGGACCACAAGGAGCTCCTACGAGCAGTACTTC. Translating gives CASSRTTRSSYEQYF.